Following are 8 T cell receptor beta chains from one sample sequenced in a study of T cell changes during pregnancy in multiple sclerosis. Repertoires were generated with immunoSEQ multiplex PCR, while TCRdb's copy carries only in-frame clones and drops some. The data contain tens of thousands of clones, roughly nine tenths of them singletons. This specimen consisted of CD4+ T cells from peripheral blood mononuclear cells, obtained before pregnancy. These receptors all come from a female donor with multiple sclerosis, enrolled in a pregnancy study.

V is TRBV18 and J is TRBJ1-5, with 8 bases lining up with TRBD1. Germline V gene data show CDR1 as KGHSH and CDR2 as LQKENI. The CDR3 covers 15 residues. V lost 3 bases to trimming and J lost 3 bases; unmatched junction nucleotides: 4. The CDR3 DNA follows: TGTGCCAGCTCACCTGCGGGACAGGTCAATCAGCCCCAGCATTTT. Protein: CASSPAGQVNQPQHF.

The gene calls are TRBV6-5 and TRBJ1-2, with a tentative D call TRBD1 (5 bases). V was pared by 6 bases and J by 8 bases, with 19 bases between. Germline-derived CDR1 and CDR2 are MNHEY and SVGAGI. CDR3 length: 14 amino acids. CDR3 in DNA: TGTGCCAGCAGAAGGGGCAGGGCGCGACTCGGCTACACCTTC. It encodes CASRRGRARLGYTF.

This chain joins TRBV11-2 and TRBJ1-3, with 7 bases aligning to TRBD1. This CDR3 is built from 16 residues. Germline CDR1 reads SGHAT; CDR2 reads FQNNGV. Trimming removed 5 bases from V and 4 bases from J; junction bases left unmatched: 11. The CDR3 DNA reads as TGTGCCAGCAGCCACTACTTGACAGGGAGCGGAAACACCATATATTTT. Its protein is CASSHYLTGSGNTIYF.

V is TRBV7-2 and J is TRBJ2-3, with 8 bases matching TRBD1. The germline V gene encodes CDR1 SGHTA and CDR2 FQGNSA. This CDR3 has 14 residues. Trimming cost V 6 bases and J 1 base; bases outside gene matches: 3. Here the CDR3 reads CASRRDRRTDTQYF. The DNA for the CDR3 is TGTGCCAGCAGAAGGGACAGGCGCACAGATACGCAGTATTTT.

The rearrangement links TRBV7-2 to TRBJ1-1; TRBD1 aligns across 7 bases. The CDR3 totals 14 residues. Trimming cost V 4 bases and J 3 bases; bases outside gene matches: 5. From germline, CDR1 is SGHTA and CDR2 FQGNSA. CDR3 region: CASSSGDSHTEAFF. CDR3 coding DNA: TGTGCCAGCAGCTCGGGGGACAGTCACACTGAAGCTTTCTTT.

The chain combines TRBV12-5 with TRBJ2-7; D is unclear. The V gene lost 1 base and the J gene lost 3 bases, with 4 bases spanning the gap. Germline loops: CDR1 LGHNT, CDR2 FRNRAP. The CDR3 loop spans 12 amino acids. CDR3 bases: TGTGCTAGTGGTTTGGACAACTACGAGCAGTACTTC. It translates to CASGLDNYEQYF.

The CDR3 region has the DNA TGCAGCGTTCGCCCAAGACAGATACAAGAGACCCAGTACTTC. Its translation: CSVRPRQIQETQYF. This sequence joins TRBV29-1 and TRBJ2-5; the D gene is possibly TRBD1 (5 bases). The ends were cut back, 5 bases at V and 2 bases at J, with 15 bases in the middle. Looked up from germline, CDR1 is SQVTM and CDR2 is ANQGSEA. This CDR3 comprises 14 residues.

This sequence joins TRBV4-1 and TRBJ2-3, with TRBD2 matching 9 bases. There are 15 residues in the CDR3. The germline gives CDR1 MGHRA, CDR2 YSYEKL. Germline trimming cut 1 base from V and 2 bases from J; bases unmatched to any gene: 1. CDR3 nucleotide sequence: TGCGCCAGCAGCCAAGGACTAGCGGCCACAGATACGCAGTATTTT. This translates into CASSQGLAATDTQYF.